The T cell receptor (beta chain) described here comes from a study of OX40 agonist ivuxolimab in advanced cancers. As to this clone: The target antigen is unknown.

Repertoires were generated with immunoSEQ multiplex PCR, while TCRdb's copy carries only in-frame clones and drops some. The repertoire has over 45,000 clones, 75% to 85% of them found once; the top ten carry approximately 1.1%. The V gene lost 1 base and the J gene lost 6 bases, with 13 bases spanning the gap. This CDR3 region has 15 residues. Germline values: CDR1 SEHNR, CDR2 FQNEAQ (reference sequence). Findings and limits, study-wide: At 0.1 to 3.0 mg/kg, clonal expansion of CD4+ and CD8+ blood T cells had occurred by week 6.

The V and J genes are TRBV7-9 and TRBJ2-1, with a weak D call TRBD2 (5 bases). The clonotype comes from an adult with an advanced solid tumor such as melanoma, head and neck, liver or kidney cancer. This specimen consisted of CD4+ or CD8+ T cells sorted from blood, obtained in a trial of the OX40 agonist ivuxolimab. CDR3 loop: CASSLGWGTSNEQFF. Here the CDR3 DNA reads TGTGCCAGCAGCTTAGGATGGGGTACTAGCAATGAGCAGTTCTTC.